The 10 T cell receptor beta chains presented below share a single source sample, sequenced in a study of memory CD4+ T cells and cytomegalovirus serostatus (dated by TCRdb to about 2019). Single viable CD3+CD4+CD8-CD45RO+ cells were sorted as memory CD4+ T cells on a FACSAria II. The library was made by the immunoSEQ multiplex PCR assay. TCRdb retrieved this table from immuneACCESS and kept in-frame rearrangements only. Not all clones are present; in checked studies, unresolved V genes account for under half, and no reason is known for the remainder. The sample table records more than 45,000 clones; 74% of these occur just once. Roughly 1.2% of the sample belongs to the ten largest clones. The sequencing sample was made of memory CD4+ T cells from blood. The receptors here all came from an adult in good health and CMV-seropositive.

The chain links TRBV6-5 to TRBJ2-7; D unresolved. CDR3 length: 13 residues. The ends were cut back, 8 bases at V and 1 base at J, with 12 bases in the middle. CDR1 and CDR2 (germline): MNHEY, SVGAGI. The CDR3 sequence is CASGIDISYEQYF. The CDR3 DNA sequence: TGTGCCAGCGGCATAGACATTTCCTACGAGCAGTACTTC.

J is TRBJ2-3 and V is TRBV21-1. TRBV21-1 has pseudogene status. CDR3 length: 12 amino acids. The CDR3 nucleotides read TGTGCCAGCAGCAAAGAAGGGGATACGCAGTATTTT. This gives the protein CASSKEGDTQYF.

V usage is TRBV6-5 and J usage is TRBJ1-2; a weak D match, TRBD1 (5 bases). The CDR3 sequence is 15 residues long. The germline V gene encodes CDR1 MNHEY and CDR2 SVGAGI. V was clipped by 6 bases and J by 7 bases, with 21 bases between them. CDR3 in amino acids: CASSSVGATRGGYTF. CDR3 nucleotide sequence: TGTGCCAGCAGCTCGGTCGGAGCCACTAGGGGTGGCTACACCTTC.

V is TRBV19 and J is TRBJ1-3; unclear D gene. The CDR3 loop spans 20 amino acids. The V gene lost 3 bases and the J gene lost 1 base, with 25 bases spanning the gap. Germline V gives CDR1 LNHDA, CDR2 SQIVND (reference sequence). In DNA, the CDR3 is TGTGCCAGTAGTATCCCGTCGAGGAGGGTCCCGTCCCCTTCTGGAAACACCATATATTTT. It specifies CASSIPSRRVPSPSGNTIYF.

V is TRBV7-3 and J is TRBJ2-3, with 8 bases lining up with TRBD2. J lost 6 bases, V lost 4 bases, and 9 bases had no gene match. The germline gives CDR1 SGHTA, CDR2 FQGTGA. This CDR3 comprises 15 residues. The CDR3 sequence: CASSSLGLASDTQYF. In DNA form, the CDR3 reads TGTGCCAGCAGCTCCCTTGGACTAGCTTCCGATACGCAGTATTTT. Using reference TRBV7-3 and TRBJ2-3 for the parts outside the CDR3, the full variable domain is GAGVSQTPSNKVTEKGKYVELRCDPISGHTALYWYRQSLGQGPEFLIYFQGTGAADDSGLPNDRFFAVRPEGSVSTLKIQRTERGDSAVYLCASSSLGLASDTQYFGPGTRLTVL.

This rearrangement joins TRBV7-3 to TRBJ2-3, with no clear D. Trimming left V 5 bases short and J 0 bases short, with 6 bases between. From germline, CDR1 is SGHTA and CDR2 FQGTGA. The CDR3 totals 13 residues. The CDR3 region has the DNA TGTGCCAGCAGCCCGACTAGCACAGATACGCAGTATTTT. Translation gives CASSPTSTDTQYF.

V usage is TRBV9 and J usage is TRBJ2-7, with TRBD1 identical over 7 bases. With V trimmed by 4 bases and J by 3 bases, 10 bases remained unmatched. Looked up from germline, CDR1 is SGDLS and CDR2 is YYNGEE. This CDR3 spans 15 amino acids. Here the CDR3 reads CASSQDRDPIYEQYF. CDR3 nucleotides: TGTGCCAGCAGCCAAGACAGGGATCCCATCTACGAGCAGTACTTC.

As regards this clone: Other DNA sequences of this sample code for an identical CDR3. This sequence joins TRBV5-4 and TRBJ2-7; D is unclear. Trimming removed 0 bases from V and 4 bases from J, with 8 bases in between. Germline-derived CDR1 and CDR2 are SGHNT and YYREEE (reference sequence). The CDR3 is made up of 13 amino acids. CDR3 sequence reads: CASSLVGSYEQYF. The CDR3 nucleotides are TGTGCCAGCAGCTTGGTGGGCAGTTACGAGCAGTACTTC.

This chain connects TRBV7-9 to TRBJ2-5; D perhaps matches TRBD2 (6 bases). The CDR3 totals 15 residues. The V and J ends lost 0 bases and 2 bases respectively, with 10 bases between them. From germline, CDR1 is SEHNR and CDR2 FQNEAQ (reference sequence). CDR3 residues: CASSLAAGTQETQYF. CDR3 in DNA: TGTGCCAGCAGCTTAGCGGCAGGGACTCAAGAGACCCAGTACTTC.

This clone has just one count. The chain recombines TRBV5-1 with TRBJ2-7; D may be TRBD1 (6 bases). The CDR3 is 15 amino acids. CDR1 is SGHRS and CDR2 is YFSETQ in the germline V gene. The V gene lost 0 bases and the J gene lost 3 bases, with 13 bases spanning the gap. As DNA, the CDR3 is TGCGCCAGCAGCTTGGCGCCAGGGGCTAACTACGAGCAGTACTTC. Its translation is CASSLAPGANYEQYF.